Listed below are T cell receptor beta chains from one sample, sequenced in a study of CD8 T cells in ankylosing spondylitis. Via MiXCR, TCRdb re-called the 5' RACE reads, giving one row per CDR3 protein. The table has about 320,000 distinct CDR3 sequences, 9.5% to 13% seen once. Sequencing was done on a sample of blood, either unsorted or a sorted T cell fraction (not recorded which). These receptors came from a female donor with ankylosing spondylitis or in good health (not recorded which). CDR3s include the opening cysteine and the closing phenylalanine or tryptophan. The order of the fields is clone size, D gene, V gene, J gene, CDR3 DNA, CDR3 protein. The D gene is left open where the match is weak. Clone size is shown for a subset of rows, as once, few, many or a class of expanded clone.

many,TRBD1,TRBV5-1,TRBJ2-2,TGCGTCAGCAGAGGGGACAGCCTGAACACCGGGGAGCTGTTTTTT,CVSRGDSLNTGELFF
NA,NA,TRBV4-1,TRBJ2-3,TGCCCCAGCAGCCGGGACACAACAGATACGCAGTATTTT,CPSSRDTTDTQYF
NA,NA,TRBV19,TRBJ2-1,TGTGCCAGTAACGCAGGCAACAATGAGCAGTTCTTC,CASNAGNNEQFF
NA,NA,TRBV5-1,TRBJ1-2,TGCGCCAGCGGGGGGGAAGATTATGGCTACACCTTC,CASGGEDYGYTF
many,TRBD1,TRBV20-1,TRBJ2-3,TGCAGCGCCCAGGGGACAGGGGGGCACGCCGGCTTGGATACGCAGTATTTT,CSAQGTGGHAGLDTQYF
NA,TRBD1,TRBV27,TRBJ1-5,TGTGCCAACCGAGACAGGGACTGGAATCAGCCCCAGCATTTT,CANRDRDWNQPQHF
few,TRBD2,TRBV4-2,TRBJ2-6,TGTGCCAGCAGCCAAAGGGAGCTAGCGGGAGTCTCTGGGGCCAACGTCCTGACTTTC,CASSQRELAGVSGANVLTF
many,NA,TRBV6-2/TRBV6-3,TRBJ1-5,TGTGCCAGCAGTTCCCGACTCGGGGGGCATCAGCCCCAGCATTTT,CASSSRLGGHQPQHF
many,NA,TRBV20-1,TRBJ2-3,TGCAGTGCTAGGCCGGGGGCGGCAGATACGCAGTATTTT,CSARPGAADTQYF
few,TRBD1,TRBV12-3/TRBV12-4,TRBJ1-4,TGTGCCAGCAGTCCACAGGGGGCTTCTGAAAAACTGTTTTTT,CASSPQGASEKLFF
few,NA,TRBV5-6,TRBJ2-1,TGTGCCAGCAGCTTGGATGGTGGGGGCGGCGGAGAGAACTACAATGAGCAGTTCTTC,CASSLDGGGGGENYNEQFF
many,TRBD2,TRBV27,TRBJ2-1,TGTGCCAGCAGACCTCTCGCGGGAGTGGGCAATGAGCAGTTCTTC,CASRPLAGVGNEQFF
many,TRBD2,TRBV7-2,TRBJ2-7,TGTGCCAGCAGCTCATTGACTAGCGGGAAGATTTACGAGCAGTACTTC,CASSSLTSGKIYEQYF
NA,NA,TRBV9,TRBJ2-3,TGTGCCAGCAGCGAGAGCTCTTATAGGATTGCGCAGTATTTT,CASSESSYRIAQYF
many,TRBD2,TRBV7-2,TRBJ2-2,TGTGCCAGCAGCTTGGCCTTCGGACTAGCTAACACCGGGGAGCTGTTTTTT,CASSLAFGLANTGELFF
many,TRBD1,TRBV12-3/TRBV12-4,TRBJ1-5,TGTGCCAGCAGACTCGGACAGGGTGATCAGCCCCAGCATTTT,CASRLGQGDQPQHF
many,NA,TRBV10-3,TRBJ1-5,TGTGCCATCAGTTCCGGGACCGGGGTGCAGCCCCAGCATTTT,CAISSGTGVQPQHF
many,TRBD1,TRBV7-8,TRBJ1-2,TGTGCCAGCAGCAAATCCGGACAGGCGGATTATGGCTACACCTTC,CASSKSGQADYGYTF
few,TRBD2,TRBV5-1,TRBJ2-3,TGCGCCAGCAGCTTGGCACCTCCTAGCGGGGGGGCGGGCACCGACAAGACAGATACGCAGTATTTT,CASSLAPPSGGAGTDKTDTQYF
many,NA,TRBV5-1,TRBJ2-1,TGCGCCAGCAGCTGGTTGGGCAGGGGATACGATGAGCAGTTCTTC,CASSWLGRGYDEQFF
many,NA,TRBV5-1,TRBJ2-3,TGCGCCAGCTCCCCCGGAGTAGAGGTCCCGCATACGCAGTATTTT,CASSPGVEVPHTQYF
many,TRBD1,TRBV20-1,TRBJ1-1,TGCAGTGTATCGGGACAGGGGATCCTGAACACTGAAGCTTTCTTT,CSVSGQGILNTEAFF
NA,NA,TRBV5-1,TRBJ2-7,TGCGCCAGCAGCTTGGGGAAATACGAGCAGTACTTC,CASSLGKYEQYF
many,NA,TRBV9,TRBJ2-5,TGTGCCAGCAGCCGGGTTGGACGGGACCAAGAGACCCAGTACTTC,CASSRVGRDQETQYF
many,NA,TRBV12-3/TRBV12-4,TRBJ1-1,TGTGCCAGCAGTTTTCAGGGGACGAACACTGAAGCTTTCTTT,CASSFQGTNTEAFF
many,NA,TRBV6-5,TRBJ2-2,TGTGCCAGCAGTTACGGCACAGGGAACACCGGGGAGCTGTTTTTT,CASSYGTGNTGELFF
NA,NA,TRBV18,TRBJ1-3,TGTGCCAGCTCACCGAGAATTGGAAACACCATATATTTT,CASSPRIGNTIYF
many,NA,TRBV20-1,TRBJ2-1,TGCAGTGCCCAGGGCCAGCTGGGGCATGAGCAGTTCTTC,CSAQGQLGHEQFF
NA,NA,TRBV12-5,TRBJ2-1,TGTGCTAGTGGTAGGGACGTGAATGAGCAGTTCTTC,CASGRDVNEQFF
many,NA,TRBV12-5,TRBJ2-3,TGTGCTAGTGGGCGCAGCACAGATACGCAGTATTTT,CASGRSTDTQYF
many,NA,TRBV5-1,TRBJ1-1,TGCGCCAGCAGCTTGGAAGTAGGGTTGAACACTGAAGCTTTCTTT,CASSLEVGLNTEAFF
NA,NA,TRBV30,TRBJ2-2,TGTGCCTACCAAACCGGGGGGCCCGGGGAGCTGTTTTTT,CAYQTGGPGELFF
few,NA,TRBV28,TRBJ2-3,TGTGCCAGCAGCACCCCAGTTTTTACGCAGTATTTT,CASSTPVFTQYF
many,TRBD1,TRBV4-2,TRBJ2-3,TGTGCCAGCAGCTCGTACAGGGGGGATACGCAGTATTTT,CASSSYRGDTQYF
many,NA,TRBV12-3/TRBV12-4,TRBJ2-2,TGTGCCAGCAGTTTATCTAGTGATGGCGGGGAGCTGTTTTTT,CASSLSSDGGELFF
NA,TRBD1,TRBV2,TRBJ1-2,TGTGCCAGCACAAGGGGGACAGGGGCCGCCTATGGCTACACCTTC,CASTRGTGAAYGYTF
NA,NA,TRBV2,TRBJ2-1,TGTGCCAGCACAGGGCGGTACAATGAGCAGTTCTTC,CASTGRYNEQFF
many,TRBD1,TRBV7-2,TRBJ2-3,TGTGCCAGCAAGAGGGACAGGCACACAGATACGCAGTATTTT,CASKRDRHTDTQYF
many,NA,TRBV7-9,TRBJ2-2,TGTGCCAGCAGCTTAAGTAGTGGGTCGAACACCGGGGAGCTGTTTTTT,CASSLSSGSNTGELFF
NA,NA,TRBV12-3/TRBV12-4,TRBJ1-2,TGTGCCAGCAGTTTAGTAGGGTATGGCTACACCTTC,CASSLVGYGYTF
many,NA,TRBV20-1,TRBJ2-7,TGCAGTGCTAGGTTTCGGGGTCCGCGCTCCTACGAGCAGTACTTC,CSARFRGPRSYEQYF
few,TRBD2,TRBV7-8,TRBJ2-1,TGTGCCAGCAGCCAGCGGACTAGCAGGGTGAGCTACAATGAGCAGTTCTTC,CASSQRTSRVSYNEQFF
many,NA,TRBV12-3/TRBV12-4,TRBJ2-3,TGTGCCAGCACCTCGGGGCGGGGAAGCACAGATACGCAGTATTTT,CASTSGRGSTDTQYF
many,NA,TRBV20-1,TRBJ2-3,TGCAGTGCTAGCTCTACAGACACAGATACGCAGTATTTT,CSASSTDTDTQYF
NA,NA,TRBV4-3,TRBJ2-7,TGCGCCAGCAGCCAAGGGTCGGGCAGGGAAATGAAGAGGACCTACGAGCTGTACTTC,CASSQGSGREMKRTYELYF
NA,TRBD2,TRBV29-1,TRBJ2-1,TGCAGCGTTGTTGTCCTAGCGGGGGTCTCGGGAAATGAGCAGTTCTTC,CSVVVLAGVSGNEQFF
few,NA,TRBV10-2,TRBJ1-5,TGCGCCAGCAGTGAGTTGGGGGGTGGCCAGCCCCAGCATTTT,CASSELGGGQPQHF
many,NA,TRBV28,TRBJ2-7,TGTGCCAGCAGTTCCCCCGGGCTGGACATTAGCGGCTACGAGCAGTACTTC,CASSSPGLDISGYEQYF
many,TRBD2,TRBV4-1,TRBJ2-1,TGCGCCAGCAGCCAAGATCGGCTAGCGGGGGGCCGACGGAATTACAATGAGCAGTTCTTC,CASSQDRLAGGRRNYNEQFF
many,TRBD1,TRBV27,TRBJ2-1,TGTGCCAGCAGGCGGACAGGGACCTACAATGAGCAGTTCTTC,CASRRTGTYNEQFF
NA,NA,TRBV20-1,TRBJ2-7,TGCAGTGCTAGTCTCGGGACCTACGAGCAGTACTTC,CSASLGTYEQYF
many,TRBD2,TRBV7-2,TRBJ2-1,TGTGCCAGCAGTCAGACTAGCGGAGAGCAGTTCTTC,CASSQTSGEQFF
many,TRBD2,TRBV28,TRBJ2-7,TGTGCCACCCGACTAGCGGGAGGGGTCTCCTACGAGCAGTACTTC,CATRLAGGVSYEQYF
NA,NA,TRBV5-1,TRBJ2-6,TGCGCCAGCAGCTTACCTCCAGGGTCCGGGGCCGACGTCCTGACTTTC,CASSLPPGSGADVLTF
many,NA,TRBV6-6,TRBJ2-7,TGTGCCAGCAGTCCTCGTCACGAGCAGTACTTC,CASSPRHEQYF
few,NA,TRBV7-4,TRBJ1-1,TGTGCCAGCAGCTTAGGAAAGGGCCAGGGATTCGGGGGGCAATGGGTGATGAACACTGAAGCTTTCTTT,CASSLGKGQGFGGQWVMNTEAFF
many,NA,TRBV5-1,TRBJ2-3,TGCGCCAGCAGCTTAAGTGGGTTTGACACAGATACGCAGTATTTT,CASSLSGFDTDTQYF
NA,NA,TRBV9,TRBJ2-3,TGTGCCAGCAGCGTAGAATACAACACAGATACGCAGTATTTT,CASSVEYNTDTQYF
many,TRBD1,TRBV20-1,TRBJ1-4,TGCAGTGCACAACAGGGGGCAGAGGAAAAACTGTTTTTT,CSAQQGAEEKLFF